This TCR beta chain was recorded in a study of T cell changes during pregnancy in multiple sclerosis (dated by TCRdb to about 2019). Regarding the study in general: Changes in the T cell repertoire over the course of pregnancy were examined in this study in women with multiple sclerosis.

The receptor library was made with the immunoSEQ multiplex PCR assay. This is the immuneACCESS table as TCRdb keeps it, with only in-frame sequences that have V and J called. A part of the clones is gone; compared with another copy, unresolved V genes explain less than half, and the rest is unexplained. This sample gives tens of thousands of clones in total; about 92% of them show up just once. Jointly, the top ten make up approximately 2% of the sample. V is cut by 7 bases and J by 2 bases, and the space between the germline ends is 12 bases. CDR1 and CDR2 were assigned from the germline V gene as MDHEN and SYDVKM. The CDR3 holds 14 amino acids from the cysteine to the phenylalanine. Only the CDR3 DNA is retained, 42 bases long and in frame from the first base. Concerning this clone itself: Its binding antigen is unknown. Base qualities are not provided; no much larger clone lies one nucleotide away.

This TCR derives from a female donor in good health, enrolled as a control in a pregnancy study. Recombination connected TRBV28 to TRBJ2-1; matching of 6 bases hints at TRBD2 as the D gene. The material was peripheral blood, obtained in the second trimester of pregnancy. The DNA sequence follows: TGTGCCAGCACACGGGAGAACACCTACAATGAGCAGTTCTTC. It codes for CASTRENTYNEQFF.